The TCR beta chain described here comes from a study of a mutant IDH1 vaccine in newly diagnosed glioma. On this clone: As yet, its antigen is unknown.

As to time point: week 47, end of study. A 20-mer mutant IDH1 peptide at 300 ug was injected subcutaneously with topical imiquimod. The assay was immunoSEQ multiplex PCR, and TCRdb's table has in-frame clones only and misses some. The sample holds around 65,000 clones, 75% to 90% seen once. Germline V gene sequence: CDR1 KGHSH, CDR2 LQKENI. V dropped 6 bases and J dropped 5 bases, with 14 bases sitting between them. CDR3 length equals 13 residues. This receptor was taken from a man between 25 and 39 years old with glioma. The genes are TRBV18 and TRBJ2-7, with D possibly TRBD1 on 5 matching bases. The specimen comprised PBMCs, sampled from a glioma patient whose treatment included an IDH1 peptide vaccine. The CDR3 loop reads CASSPGFRDEQYF. CDR3 bases: TGTGCCAGCTCCCCAGGGTTCCGGGACGAGCAGTACTTC.